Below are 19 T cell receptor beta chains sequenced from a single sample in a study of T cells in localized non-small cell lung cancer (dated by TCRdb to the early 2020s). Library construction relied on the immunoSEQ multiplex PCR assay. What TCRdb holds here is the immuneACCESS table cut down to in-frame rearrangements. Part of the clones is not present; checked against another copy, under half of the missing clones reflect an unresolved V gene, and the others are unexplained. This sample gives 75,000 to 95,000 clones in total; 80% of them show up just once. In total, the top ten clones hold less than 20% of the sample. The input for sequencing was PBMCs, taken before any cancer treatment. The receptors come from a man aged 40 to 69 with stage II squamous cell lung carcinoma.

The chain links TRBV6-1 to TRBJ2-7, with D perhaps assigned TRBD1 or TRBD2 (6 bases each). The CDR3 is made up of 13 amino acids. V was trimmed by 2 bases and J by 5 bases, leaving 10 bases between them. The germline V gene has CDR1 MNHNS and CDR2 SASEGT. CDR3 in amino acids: CASSETRGHEQYF. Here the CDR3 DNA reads TGTGCCAGCAGTGAAACCCGGGGGCACGAGCAGTACTTC.

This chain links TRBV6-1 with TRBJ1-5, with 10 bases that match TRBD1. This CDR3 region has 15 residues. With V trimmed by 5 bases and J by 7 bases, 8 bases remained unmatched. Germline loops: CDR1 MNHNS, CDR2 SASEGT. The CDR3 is CASSPRQGAGQPQHF. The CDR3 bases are TGTGCCAGCAGTCCCAGACAGGGGGCGGGGCAGCCCCAGCATTTT.

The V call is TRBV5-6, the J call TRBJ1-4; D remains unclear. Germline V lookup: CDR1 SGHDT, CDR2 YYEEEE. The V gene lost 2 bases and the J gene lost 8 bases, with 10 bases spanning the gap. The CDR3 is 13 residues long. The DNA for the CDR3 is TGTGCCAGCAGCTTTAGGCCTAGGGAAAAACTGTTTTTT. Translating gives CASSFRPREKLFF.

The CDR3 sequence is CASSLGLGARVGELFF. DNA for the CDR3: TGTGCCAGCAGCTTAGGGCTGGGGGCCCGTGTGGGGGAGCTGTTTTTT. This chain joins TRBV7-2 and TRBJ2-2; possibly TRBD1 for D (6 bases). V lost 1 base and J lost 8, with 17 bases in between. Germline V gene sequence: CDR1 SGHTA, CDR2 FQGNSA. The CDR3 covers 16 residues.

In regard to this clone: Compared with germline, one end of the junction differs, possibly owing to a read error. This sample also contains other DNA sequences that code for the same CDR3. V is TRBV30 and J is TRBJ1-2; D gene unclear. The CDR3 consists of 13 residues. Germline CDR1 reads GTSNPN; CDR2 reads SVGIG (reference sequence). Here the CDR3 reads CAWSLGINYGYTF. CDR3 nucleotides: TGCGCCTGGAGCCTCGGGATTAACTATGGCTACACCTTC.

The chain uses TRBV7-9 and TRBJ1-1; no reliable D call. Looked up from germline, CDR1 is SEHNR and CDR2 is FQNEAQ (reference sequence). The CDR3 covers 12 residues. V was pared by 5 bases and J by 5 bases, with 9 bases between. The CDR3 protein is CASSPSETEAFF. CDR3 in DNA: TGTGCCAGCAGCCCCTCCGAGACTGAAGCTTTCTTT.

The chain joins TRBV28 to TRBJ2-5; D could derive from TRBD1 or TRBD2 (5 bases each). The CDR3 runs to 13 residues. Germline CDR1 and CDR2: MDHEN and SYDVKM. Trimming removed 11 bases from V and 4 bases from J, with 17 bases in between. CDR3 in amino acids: CAGRGGRGETQYF. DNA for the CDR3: TGTGCCGGTAGGGGCGGACGGGGAGAGACCCAGTACTTC.

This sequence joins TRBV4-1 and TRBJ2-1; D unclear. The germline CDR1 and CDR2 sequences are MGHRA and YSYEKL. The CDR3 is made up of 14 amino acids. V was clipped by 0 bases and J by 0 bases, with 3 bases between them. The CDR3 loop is CASSQEGSYNEQFF. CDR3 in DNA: TGCGCCAGCAGCCAAGAGGGCTCCTACAATGAGCAGTTCTTC.

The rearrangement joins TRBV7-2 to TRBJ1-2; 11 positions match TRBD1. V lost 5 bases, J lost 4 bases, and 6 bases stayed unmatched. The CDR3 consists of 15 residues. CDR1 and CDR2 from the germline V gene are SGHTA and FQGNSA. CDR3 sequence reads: CASSPGGTGGYGYTF. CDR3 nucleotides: TGTGCCAGCAGCCCAGGGGGGACAGGGGGCTATGGCTACACCTTC.

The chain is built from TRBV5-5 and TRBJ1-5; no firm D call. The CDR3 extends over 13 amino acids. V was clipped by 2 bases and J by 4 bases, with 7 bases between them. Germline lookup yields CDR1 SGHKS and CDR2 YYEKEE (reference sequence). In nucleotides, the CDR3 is TGTGCCAGCAGCTTTAGTGGGAATCAGCCCCAGCATTTT. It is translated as CASSFSGNQPQHF. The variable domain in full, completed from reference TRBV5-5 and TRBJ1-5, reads DAGVTQSPTHLIKTRGQQVTLRCSPISGHKSVSWYQQVLGQGPQFIFQYYEKEERGRGNFPDRFSARQFPNYSSELNVNALLLGDSALYLCASSFSGNQPQHFGDGTRLSIL.

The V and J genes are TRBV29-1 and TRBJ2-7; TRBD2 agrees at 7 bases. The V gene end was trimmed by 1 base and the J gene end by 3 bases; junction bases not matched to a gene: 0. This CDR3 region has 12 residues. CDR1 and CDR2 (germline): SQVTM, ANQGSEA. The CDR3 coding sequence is TGCAGCGTTGAAGCGGGAGGCTACGAGCAGTACTTC. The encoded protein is CSVEAGGYEQYF.

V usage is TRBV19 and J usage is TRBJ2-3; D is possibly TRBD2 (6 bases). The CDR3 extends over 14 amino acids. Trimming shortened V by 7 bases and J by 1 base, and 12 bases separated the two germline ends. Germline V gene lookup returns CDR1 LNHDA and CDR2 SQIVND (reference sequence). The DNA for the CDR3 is TGTGCCAGTAAAGCGCGCGGGGGCACAGATACGCAGTATTTT. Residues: CASKARGGTDTQYF.

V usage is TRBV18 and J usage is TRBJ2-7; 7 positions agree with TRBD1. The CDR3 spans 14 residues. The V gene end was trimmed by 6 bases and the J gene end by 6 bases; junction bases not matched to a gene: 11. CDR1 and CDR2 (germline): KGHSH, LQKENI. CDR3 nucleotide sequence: TGTGCCAGCTCCCCTGGAACTACAGGGGCCGAGCAGTACTTC. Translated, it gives CASSPGTTGAEQYF.

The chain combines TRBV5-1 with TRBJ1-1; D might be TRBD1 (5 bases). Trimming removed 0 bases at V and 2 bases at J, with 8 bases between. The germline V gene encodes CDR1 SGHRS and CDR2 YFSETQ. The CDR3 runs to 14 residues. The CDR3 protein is CASSLGGGNTEAFF. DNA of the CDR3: TGCGCCAGCAGCTTGGGCGGGGGAAACACTGAAGCTTTCTTT.

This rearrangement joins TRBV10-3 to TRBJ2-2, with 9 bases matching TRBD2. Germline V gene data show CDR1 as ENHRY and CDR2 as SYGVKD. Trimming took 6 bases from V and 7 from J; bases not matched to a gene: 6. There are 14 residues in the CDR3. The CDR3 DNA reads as TGTGCCATCAGGCGGGAGGGCCAGGTCGGGGAGCTGTTTTTT. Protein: CAIRREGQVGELFF.

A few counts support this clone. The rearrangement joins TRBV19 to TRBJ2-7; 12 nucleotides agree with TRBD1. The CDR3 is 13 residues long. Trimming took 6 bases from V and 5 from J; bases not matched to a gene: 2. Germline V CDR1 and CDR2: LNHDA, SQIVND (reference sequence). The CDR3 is CASSGTGGNEQYF. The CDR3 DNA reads TGTGCCAGTAGCGGGACAGGGGGCAACGAGCAGTACTTC.

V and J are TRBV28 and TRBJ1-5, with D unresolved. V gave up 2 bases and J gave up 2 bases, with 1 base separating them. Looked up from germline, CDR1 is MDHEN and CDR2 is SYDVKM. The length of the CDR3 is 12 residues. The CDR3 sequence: CASSLGNQPQHF. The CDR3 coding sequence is TGTGCCAGCAGTTTAGGCAATCAGCCCCAGCATTTT.

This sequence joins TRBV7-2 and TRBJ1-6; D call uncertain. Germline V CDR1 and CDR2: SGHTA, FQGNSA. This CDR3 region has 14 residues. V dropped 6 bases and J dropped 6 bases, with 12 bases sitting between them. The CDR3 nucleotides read TGTGCCAGCAGTCTCAGGCAATCTAATTCACCCCTCCACTTT. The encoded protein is CASSLRQSNSPLHF.

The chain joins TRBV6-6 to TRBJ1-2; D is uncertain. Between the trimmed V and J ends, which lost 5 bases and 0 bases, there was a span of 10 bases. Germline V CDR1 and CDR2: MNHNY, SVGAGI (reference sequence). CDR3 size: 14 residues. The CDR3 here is CASSLIDANYGYTF. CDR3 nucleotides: TGTGCCAGCAGTCTTATAGACGCTAACTATGGCTACACCTTC.